Listed here are 2 T cell receptor beta chains from one sample, sequenced in a study of shared clonotypes between healthy human individuals. Assay used: immunoSEQ multiplex PCR; TCRdb lists only in-frame clones, some missing. The repertoire has approximately 940,000 clones, approximately 76% of them found once; the top ten carry about 1.5%. The specimen was memory CD4+ T cells sorted from blood. Subset indicated: CD45RA-negative fraction. These receptors were taken from a man between 18 and 35 years old in good health.

The chain combines TRBV5-1 with TRBJ1-1; D may be TRBD1 (5 bases). The CDR3 consists of 17 residues. V shed 4 bases and J shed 0 bases, with 19 bases lying between them. The germline CDR1 and CDR2 sequences are SGHRS and YFSETQ. Here the CDR3 DNA reads TGCGCCAGCAGCCACCCAGCGGGGGGTCCAGTGAACACTGAAGCTTTCTTT. This translates into CASSHPAGGPVNTEAFF.

J is TRBJ1-2 and V is TRBV19, with 8 nucleotides matching TRBD1. The CDR3 runs to 14 residues. Germline CDR1 reads LNHDA; CDR2 reads SQIVND (reference sequence). The V segment lost 2 bases and the J segment 4 bases; nucleotides outside the gene matches: 3. The CDR3 DNA follows: TGTGCCAGTAGTATACAGGGGGCGGGCTATGGCTACACCTTC. This gives the protein CASSIQGAGYGYTF.